The clone carrying this T cell receptor beta chain was detected only a few times. The antigen remains undetermined. Through a sample-barcoded 5' primer and a J-beta primer mix, a second PCR was run for roughly 6 to 11 cycles. MiXCR was run by TCRdb on the 5' RACE reads, yielding one entry per CDR3 protein. The sample holds fewer than 1,000,000 distinct CDR3 sequences; roughly 44% are singletons and the top ten take about 21%. The data stem from a study of blood T cells in healthy people across ages. Study conclusions and caveats: Diversity estimates drawn from one million T cells were deemed underestimates. Observed TCR beta diversity showed a strong correlation with the percentage of naive T cells as measured by flow cytometry. It was the long-lived donors that had more naive CD4+ cells and higher diversity than aged donors.

Germline CDR1 MGHRA, CDR2 YSYEKL. Trimming at V came to 1 base and at J to 7 bases, leaving 9 bases not matched to a gene. The CDR3 runs 16 residues. What was sequenced was blood. This clonotype originated in a man in his fifties or sixties in good health. The chain links TRBV4-1 to TRBJ1-4; 7 bases map to TRBD1. The DNA of the CDR3 is TGCGCCAGCAGCCAAGGGACAGGAGGGTTTGGTGAAAAACTGTTTTTT. Residues: CASSQGTGGFGEKLFF.